This T cell receptor beta chain was identified during a study of blood T cell repertoires in COVID-19. Study overall: Some COVID-19 samples were acute and others convalescent; all came from the United States, Italy and Spain. T cells, B-cell-depleted T cells, or PBMCs provided the cDNA or gDNA that served as material.

J lost 9 bases, V lost 0 bases, and 2 bases had no gene match. CDR1 is KGHDR and CDR2 is SFDVKD in the germline V gene. CDR3 length: 14 residues. Per the study methods: Nucleated cell number was recorded as an estimate derived from reference gene primer amplification. Sequencing used immunoSEQ multiplex PCR; TCRdb keeps in-frame clones, though not all of them. The V and J calls and the clone size are those of that table, but D and trimming were determined from the DNA. The data contain approximately 66,000 clones, around 67% of them singletons. The rearrangement uses TRBV24-1 and TRBJ2-2; the match to TRBD2 covers 8 bases. Source material: peripheral blood. The clonotype was recovered from a man in his sixties with acute or convalescent COVID-19. This chain's CDR3 is CATSDLAGGWELFF. CDR3 bases: TGTGCCACCAGTGATTTGGCGGGGGGCTGGGAGCTGTTTTTT.